Here is one T cell receptor beta chain with its context. The entry originates in a study of T cell responses to AZD1222 COVID-19 vaccine. The CDR3 is made up of 12 amino acids. The germline CDR1 and CDR2 sequences are SEHNR and FQNEAQ (reference sequence). The ends were cut back, 7 bases at V and 14 bases at J, with 18 bases in the middle. Assay used: immunoSEQ multiplex PCR; TCRdb lists only in-frame clones, some missing. The sample yields 100,000 to 150,000 clones, less than 90% seen once. The chain couples TRBV7-9 to TRBJ2-1; D uncertain. This material consisted of peripheral blood, taken on day 0 of AZD1222 vaccination. The TCR comes from an adult in good health. CDR3 in amino acids: CASTISATPEFF. Here the CDR3 DNA reads TGTGCCAGCACCATTAGTGCTACCCCGGAGTTCTTC.